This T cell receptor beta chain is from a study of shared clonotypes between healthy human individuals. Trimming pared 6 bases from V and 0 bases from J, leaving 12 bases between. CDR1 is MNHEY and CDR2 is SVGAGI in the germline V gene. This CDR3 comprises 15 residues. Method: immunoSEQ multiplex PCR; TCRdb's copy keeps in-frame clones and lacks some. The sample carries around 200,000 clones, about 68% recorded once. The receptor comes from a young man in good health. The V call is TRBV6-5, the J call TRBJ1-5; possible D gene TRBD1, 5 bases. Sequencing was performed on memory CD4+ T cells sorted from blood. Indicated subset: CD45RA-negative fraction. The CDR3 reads CASRMRTNSNQPQHF. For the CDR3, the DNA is TGTGCCAGCAGAATGAGGACAAATAGCAATCAGCCCCAGCATTTT.